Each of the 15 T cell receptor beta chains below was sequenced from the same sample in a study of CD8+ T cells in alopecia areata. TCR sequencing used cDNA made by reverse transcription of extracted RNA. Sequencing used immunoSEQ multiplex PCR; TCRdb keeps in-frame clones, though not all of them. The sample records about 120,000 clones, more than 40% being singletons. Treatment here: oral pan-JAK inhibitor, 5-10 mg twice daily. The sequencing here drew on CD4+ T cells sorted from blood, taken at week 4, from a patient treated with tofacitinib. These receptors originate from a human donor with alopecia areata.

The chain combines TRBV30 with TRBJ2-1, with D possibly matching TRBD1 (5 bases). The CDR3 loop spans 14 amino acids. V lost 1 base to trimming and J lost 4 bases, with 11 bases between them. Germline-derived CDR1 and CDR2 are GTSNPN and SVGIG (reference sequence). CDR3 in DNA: TGTGCCTGGAGTGACAGGACGCCTTACAATGAGCAGTTCTTC. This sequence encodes CAWSDRTPYNEQFF.

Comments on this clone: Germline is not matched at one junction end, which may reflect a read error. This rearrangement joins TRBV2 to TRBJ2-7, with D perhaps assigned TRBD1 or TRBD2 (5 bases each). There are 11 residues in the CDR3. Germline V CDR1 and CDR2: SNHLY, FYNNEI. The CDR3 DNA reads TGTGCCAGCAGTCTGGGACGGGGAGAAGCCTTC. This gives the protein CASSLGRGEAF.

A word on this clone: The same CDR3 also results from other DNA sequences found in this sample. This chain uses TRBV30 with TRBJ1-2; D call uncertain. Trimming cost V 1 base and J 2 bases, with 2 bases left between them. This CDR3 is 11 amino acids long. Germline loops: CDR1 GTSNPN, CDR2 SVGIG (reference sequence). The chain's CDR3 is CAWSDNYGYTF. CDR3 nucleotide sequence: TGTGCCTGGAGTGACAACTATGGCTACACCTTC.

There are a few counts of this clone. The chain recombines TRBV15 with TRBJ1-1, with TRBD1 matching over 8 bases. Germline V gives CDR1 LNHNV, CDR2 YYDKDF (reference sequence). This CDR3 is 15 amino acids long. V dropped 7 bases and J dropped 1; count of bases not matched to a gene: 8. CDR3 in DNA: TGTGCCACCAACACCCAAGGGACAGGGAACACTGAAGCTTTCTTT. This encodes CATNTQGTGNTEAFF.

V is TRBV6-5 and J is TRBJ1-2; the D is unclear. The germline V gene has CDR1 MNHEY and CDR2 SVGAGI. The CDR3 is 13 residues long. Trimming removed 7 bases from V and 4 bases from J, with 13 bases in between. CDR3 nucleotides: TGTGCCAGCACCAATCGACTGAGCTATGGCTACACCTTC. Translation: CASTNRLSYGYTF.

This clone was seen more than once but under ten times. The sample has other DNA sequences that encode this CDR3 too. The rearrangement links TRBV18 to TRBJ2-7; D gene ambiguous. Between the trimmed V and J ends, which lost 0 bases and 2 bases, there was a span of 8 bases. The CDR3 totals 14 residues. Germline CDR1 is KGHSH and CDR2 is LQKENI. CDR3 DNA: TGTGCCAGCTCACCACCGTCCGGAACCTACGAGCAGTACTTC. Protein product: CASSPPSGTYEQYF.

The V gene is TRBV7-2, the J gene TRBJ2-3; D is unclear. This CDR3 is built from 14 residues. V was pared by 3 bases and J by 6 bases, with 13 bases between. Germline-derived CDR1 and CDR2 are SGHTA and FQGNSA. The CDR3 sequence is CASSLGASRDTQYF. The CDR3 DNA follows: TGTGCCAGCAGCTTGGGCGCGTCTCGGGATACGCAGTATTTT.

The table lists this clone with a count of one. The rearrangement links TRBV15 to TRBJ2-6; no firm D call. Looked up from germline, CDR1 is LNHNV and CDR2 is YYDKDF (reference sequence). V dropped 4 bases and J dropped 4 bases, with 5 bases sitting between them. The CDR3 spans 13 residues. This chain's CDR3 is CATSTVGANVLTF. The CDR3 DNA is TGTGCCACCAGCACAGTCGGGGCCAACGTCCTGACTTTC.

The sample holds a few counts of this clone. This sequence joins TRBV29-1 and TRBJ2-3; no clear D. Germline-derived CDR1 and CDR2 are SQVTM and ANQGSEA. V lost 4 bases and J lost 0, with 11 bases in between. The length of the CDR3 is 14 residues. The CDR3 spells CSVADGASTDTQYF. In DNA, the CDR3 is TGCAGCGTTGCGGACGGTGCTAGCACAGATACGCAGTATTTT.

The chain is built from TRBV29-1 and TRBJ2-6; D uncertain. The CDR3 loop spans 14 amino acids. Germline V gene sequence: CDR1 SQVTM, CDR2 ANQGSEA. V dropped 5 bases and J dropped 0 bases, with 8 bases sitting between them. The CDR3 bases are TGCAGCGTTTTTAAGGACTCTGGGGCCAACGTCCTGACTTTC. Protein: CSVFKDSGANVLTF.

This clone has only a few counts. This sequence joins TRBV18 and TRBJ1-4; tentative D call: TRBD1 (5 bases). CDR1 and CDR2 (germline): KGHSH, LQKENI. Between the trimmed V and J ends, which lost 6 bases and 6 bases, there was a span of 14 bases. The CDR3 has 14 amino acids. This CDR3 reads CASSREAGDEKLFF. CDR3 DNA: TGTGCCAGCTCCAGGGAGGCAGGTGATGAAAAACTGTTTTTT.

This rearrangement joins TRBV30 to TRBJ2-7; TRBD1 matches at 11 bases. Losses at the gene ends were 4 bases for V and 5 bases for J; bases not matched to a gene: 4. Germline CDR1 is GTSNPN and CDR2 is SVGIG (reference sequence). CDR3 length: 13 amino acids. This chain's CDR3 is CAWNRDRGNEQYF. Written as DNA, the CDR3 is TGTGCCTGGAACCGGGACAGGGGGAACGAGCAGTACTTC.

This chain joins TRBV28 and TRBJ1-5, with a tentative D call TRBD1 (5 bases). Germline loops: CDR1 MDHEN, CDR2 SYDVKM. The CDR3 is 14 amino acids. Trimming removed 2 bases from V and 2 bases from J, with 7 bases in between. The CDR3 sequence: CASSLIQGNQPQHF. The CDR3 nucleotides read TGTGCCAGCAGTTTAATACAGGGCAATCAGCCCCAGCATTTT. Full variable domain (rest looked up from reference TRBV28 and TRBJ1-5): DVKVTQSSRYLVKRTGEKVFLECVQDMDHENMFWYRQDPGLGLRLIYFSYDVKMKEKGDIPEGYSVSREKKERFSLILESASTNQTSMYLCASSLIQGNQPQHFGDGTRLSIL.

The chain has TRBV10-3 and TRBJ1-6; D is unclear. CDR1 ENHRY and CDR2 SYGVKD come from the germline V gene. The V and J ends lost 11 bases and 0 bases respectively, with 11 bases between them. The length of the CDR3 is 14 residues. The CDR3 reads CAVRDTSYNSPLHF. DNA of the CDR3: TGTGCCGTCCGGGATACCTCCTATAATTCACCCCTCCACTTT.

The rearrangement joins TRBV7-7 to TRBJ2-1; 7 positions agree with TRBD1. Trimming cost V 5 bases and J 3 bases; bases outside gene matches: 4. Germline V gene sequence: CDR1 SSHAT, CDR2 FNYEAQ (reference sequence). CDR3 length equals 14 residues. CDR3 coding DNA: TGTGCCAGCAGCCAAGGGACAGACTACAATGAGCAGTTCTTC. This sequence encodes CASSQGTDYNEQFF.